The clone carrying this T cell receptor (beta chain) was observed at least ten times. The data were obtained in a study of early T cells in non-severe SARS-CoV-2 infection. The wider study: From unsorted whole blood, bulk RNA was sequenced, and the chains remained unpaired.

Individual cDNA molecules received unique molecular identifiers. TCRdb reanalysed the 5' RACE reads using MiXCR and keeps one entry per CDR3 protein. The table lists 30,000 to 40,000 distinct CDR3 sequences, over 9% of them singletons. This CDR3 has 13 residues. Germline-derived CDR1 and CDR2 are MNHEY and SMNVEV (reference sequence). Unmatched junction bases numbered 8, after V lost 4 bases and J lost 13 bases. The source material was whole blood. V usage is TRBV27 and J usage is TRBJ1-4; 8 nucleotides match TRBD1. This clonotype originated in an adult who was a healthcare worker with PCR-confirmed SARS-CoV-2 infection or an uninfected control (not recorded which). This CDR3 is CASSSVTGGRLFF. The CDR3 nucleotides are TGTGCCAGCAGTTCAGTCACAGGGGGACGACTGTTTTTT.